Sequencing of this T cell receptor beta chain was carried out in a study of control samples from healthy donors and cancer patients (dated by TCRdb to the early 2020s). The library was produced with the immunoSEQ multiplex PCR assay. The table comes from immuneACCESS by way of TCRdb, which keeps in-frame sequences with V and J called. Part of the clones is missing from these tables; in studies checked, under half for an unresolved V gene and the rest for unknown reasons. In this sample the table shows 100,000 to 150,000 clones, 75% to 95% of which occur a single time. Jointly, the top ten make up roughly 2.7% of the sample. Turning to this clone: It has no known antigen specificity. Base qualities are not recorded, but no much larger clone differs from it by a single base.

V gives up 0 bases and J gives up 2 bases, and the segment between their germline ends measures 8 bases. Counted from cysteine to phenylalanine, this CDR3 has 14 amino acids. Left in the record is the CDR3 DNA by itself, 42 bases read in frame from the first base. CDR1 SGHRS and CDR2 YFSETQ were looked up in the germline V gene. Sequenced material: blood. This receptor was identified in a middle-aged man in good health. The chain is made from TRBV5-1 and TRBJ1-2; TRBD1 is a weak D gene call, 5 bases matching. CDR3 reads: CASSLGDGNYGYTF. The DNA sequence is TGCGCCAGCAGCTTGGGGGACGGAAACTATGGCTACACCTTC. With the portions outside the CDR3 filled from the reference TRBV5-1 and TRBJ1-2 genes, the complete variable region becomes KAGVTQTPRYLIKTRGQQVTLSCSPISGHRSVSWYQQTPGQGLQFLFEYFSETQRNKGNFPGRFSGRQFSNSRSEMNVSTLELGDSALYLCASSLGDGNYGYTFGSGTRLTVV.